This TCR beta chain comes out of a study of T cells in Graves' hyperthyroidism and ophthalmopathy. Looking at the study overall: Before treatment of any kind, peripheral blood was taken at initial diagnosis. General study points: Most thyroid-expanded clonotypes above 0.001 were also found in blood. The model forecast ophthalmopathy, anticipating it by a median about 6.5 months before onset.

Template material for amplifying TCR beta CDR3 regions consisted of RNA transcripts. With the HTBI primer set, the TCR CDR3 went through a first round of RT-PCR. TCRdb reanalysed the multiplex PCR reads using MiXCR and keeps one entry per CDR3 protein. Here the sample spans 550,000 to 800,000 distinct CDR3 sequences, 16% being singletons. The study based diagnoses on clinical symptoms, serum thyroxine and TRAb, thyroid ultrasound and orbital computed tomography. Turning to this clonotype: Its antigen is unidentified.

Germline V gene lookup returns CDR1 MDHEN and CDR2 SYDVKM. V lost 5 bases to trimming and J lost 1 base, with 11 bases between them. There are 14 residues in the CDR3. This sequence originates from a man younger than 35 with Graves' hyperthyroidism. Sequencing was done on a sample of blood. The chain links TRBV28 to TRBJ1-1; D is possibly TRBD1 (6 bases). This CDR3 reads CASSTTGTNTEAFF. The CDR3 region has the DNA TGTGCCAGCAGTACAACAGGGACGAACACTGAAGCTTTCTTT.